Sequencing of this TCR beta chain was carried out in a study of beta chain features in type 1 diabetes. Broader study findings: The naive, central memory and Treg TCRB repertoires showed an apparent similarity that was greater among patients than among healthy donors. Any HLA type influence on TCRB rearrangement was left unresolved here. Type 1 diabetes patients had moderately but significantly shorter TCRB CDR3s in all four CD4+ subsets.

The whole isolated RNA underwent reverse transcription, so sequencing captured expressed TCRB transcripts. The data were produced by immunoSEQ multiplex PCR, yet TCRdb's version contains in-frame clones alone and is incomplete. The repertoire holds fewer than 400,000 clones, over 7% seen once, with 1% in the top ten. Germline-derived CDR1 and CDR2 are SEHNR and FQNEAQ (reference sequence). The length of the CDR3 is 12 residues. With 4 bases removed from V and 6 bases from J, the gap between germline ends came to 9 bases. Points on this clone: Its target is not known.

The specimen sequenced was central memory CD4+ T cells from blood. This receptor was identified in a man aged 30 to 45 with type 1 diabetes. V usage is TRBV7-9 and J usage is TRBJ1-2, with D hard to call. As DNA, the CDR3 is TGTGCCAGCAGCTCTCCGACGCATGGCTACACCTTC. Amino acids: CASSSPTHGYTF. Full variable domain (missing parts from reference TRBV7-9 and TRBJ1-2): DTGVSQNPRHKITKRGQNVTFRCDPISEHNRLYWYRQTLGQGPEFLTYFQNEAQLEKSRLLSDRFSAERPKGSFSTLEIQRTEQGDSAMYLCASSSPTHGYTFGSGTRLTVV.